This T cell receptor beta chain originates from a study of shared T cell receptors in the human thymus. The V gene's germline CDR1 is MDHEN and CDR2 SYDVKM. The CDR3 runs 11 residues. Trimming shortened V by 5 bases and J by 4 bases, and 5 bases separated the two germline ends. As to this clone: This specimen includes other DNA sequences encoding the same CDR3.

Clones were sequenced by immunoSEQ multiplex PCR, and TCRdb holds only the in-frame ones, with some missing. The sample has about 660,000 clones; around 87% are singletons. These data are also associated with another study on human thymus T cells.

Sequencing used thymocytes. This chain links TRBV28 with TRBJ1-2; no firm D call. This TCR was recovered from a boy under three years old with a congenital heart defect. The CDR3 here is CASSPSYGYTF. The CDR3 DNA follows: TGTGCCAGCAGTCCCAGCTATGGCTACACCTTC.